The clone carrying this TCR beta chain has a count of ten or more. This entry is derived from a study of T cells in Graves' hyperthyroidism and ophthalmopathy. The CDR3 regions of TCR beta were amplified from RNA transcripts. HTBI primers were used for first-round RT-PCR of the TCR CDR3. MiXCR, applied by TCRdb to the multiplex PCR reads, yields one record per CDR3 protein. The data contain roughly 550,000 distinct CDR3 sequences, more than 15% of them singletons. The ends lost 0 bases at V and 5 bases at J; junction bases unmatched: 11. CDR1 is LGHNA and CDR2 is YSLEER in the germline V gene. This CDR3 is built from 17 residues.

Sequencing was performed on blood. The rearrangement joins TRBV4-3 to TRBJ2-7; the match to TRBD2 covers 9 bases. This clonotype originated in a woman in her twenties or thirties with Graves' ophthalmopathy. This CDR3 is CASSQEMIELAGHEQYF. DNA of the CDR3: TGCGCCAGCAGCCAAGAAATGATAGAACTAGCGGGTCACGAGCAGTACTTC.